This is a list of T cell receptor beta chains from one sample in a study of blood T cell repertoires in COVID-19. Assay used: immunoSEQ multiplex PCR; TCRdb lists only in-frame clones, some missing. The sample holds 80,000 to 100,000 clones, more than 70% seen once. The sample taken for sequencing was peripheral blood. Source of these receptors: a human donor in a cohort sampled during active COVID-19. CDR3s leave out the opening cysteine and the closing phenylalanine or tryptophan.

j_call v_call cdr3_aa
TRBJ2-1 TRBV7-3 ASSLFGQGMDEQF
TRBJ2-7 TRBV27 ASSFPHQYEQY
TRBJ2-7 TRBV11-2 ASSFSGPYEQY
TRBJ2-7 TRBV2 ASSEVTGGNEQY
TRBJ2-3 TRBV9 ASSVAGRVGTQY
TRBJ1-4 TRBV6-9 ASSYAGQGLGMDDEKLF
TRBJ2-1 TRBV11-2 ASSPRLAGSNEQF
TRBJ1-4 TRBV20-1 SASFREGGATNEKLF
TRBJ2-1 TRBV6-2/TRBV6-3 ASSYIRGLYDEQF
TRBJ2-7 TRBV6-5 ASSSEGQGAWEQY
TRBJ2-3 TRBV29-1 SVEGAQNESSTDTQY
TRBJ2-7 TRBV7-9 ASSPGGQGTYEQY
TRBJ1-1 TRBV28 ASRRRTGEKTEAF
TRBJ2-2 TRBV4-2 ASSQREAGELF
TRBJ1-1 TRBV6-6 ASSPNPRQTEAF
TRBJ1-5 TRBV9 ASSAGGGADNQPQH
TRBJ2-4 TRBV10-3 AISESGARDRGNIQY
TRBJ2-1 TRBV24-1 ATSDPSGFSSYNEQF
TRBJ2-3 TRBV13 ASSPSAGVDTQY
TRBJ2-7 TRBV5-5 ASSLPQRNSGGSSYEQY
TRBJ2-1 TRBV4-1 ASSQGGREGLREQF
TRBJ1-1 TRBV27 ASSLFFGQSEAF
TRBJ2-7 TRBV9 ASSLTGVSYEQY
TRBJ2-7 TRBV11-2 ASSLHPSIVSEQY
TRBJ1-2 TRBV10-3 AINTGGDYGYT
TRBJ2-7 TRBV11-2 ASSLGSQNEQY
TRBJ1-2 TRBV5-6 ASSRGTTQTYGYT
TRBJ2-5 TRBV18 ASSKQGADQETQY
TRBJ1-1 TRBV28 ASNIWASPEAF
TRBJ1-2 TRBV4-2 ASRTGGGSDGYT
TRBJ2-7 TRBV2 ASSAASGGYEQY
TRBJ2-4 TRBV28 ASSSQPGNIQY